This T cell receptor (beta chain) was captured in a study of immune aging and cytomegalovirus after organ transplant (dated by TCRdb to the early 2020s). A note on the overall study: Three-drug immunosuppression with prednisone, tacrolimus, and mycophenolate was given to all transplant recipients.

The sample's time point label, decoded: five sample-tagged time points from pre-transplant (day -1) to day 368 post-transplant, pooled. Thawed PBMC were stimulated with a CMV IE-1 overlapping peptide library for approximately 11 hours, with no transport inhibitors added. After being thawed and rested overnight, the cells were stimulated in R10 medium along with CD28/CD49d costimulation. The IE-1 peptide library was made up of 15-amino-acid peptides with 11-amino-acid overlaps. Each time point was barcoded with BD Single-Cell Multiplexing Kit Sample Tags, pooled, and stained with oligo-conjugated anti-CD45RA plus sorting antibodies. A BD FACSAria III was used to sort CMV-responsive CD8+CD137+ and CD4+CD154+ T cells at 4-way purity. Blood samples were drawn into EDTA vacutainers and processed by Ficoll gradient within 1-24 hours. This clonotype was observed many times. This clone's antigen is unknown. No base qualities exist here, and no much larger clone lies one base off it.

The protocol used for the library was single-cell sequencing. Sequencing relied on an Illumina NovaSeq 6000. The BD Rhapsody Targeted mRNA and AbSeq Reagent Kit was used in a microwell format for cell capture and library preparation. The libraries included TCR, sample tags, AbSeq, and targeted mRNA drawn from the Human T-Cell Expression Panel together with custom TOX and TOX2 primers. Sequencing of the libraries was done on an Illumina NovaSeq. As for how the authors treated the data: The analysis covered around 10,000 cells in total, of which 7,000 to 7,500 were CD8 T cells and about 4,500 were CD8 T cells with an identifiable TCR CDR3. The BD Rhapsody Targeted Analysis Pipeline, including V(D)J processing, was run on the Seven Bridges Genomics platform to process the raw data. SeqGeq 1.6.0 was used for quality control, Sample Tag demultiplexing with Lex-BDSMK, clone identification with VDJ Explorer, and Seurat clustering. Clones making up <1% of CD8 T cells were classified as non-expanded, and clones making up >2.5% of the sample were classified as clonal expansions. TCRdb reworked the public reads: Q25 trimming with fastp, MiXCR clone assembly, productive beta chains retained. Rows are unified per CDR3 protein, each entry keeping the most common DNA and genes. TCRdb, not the original authors, processed these V and J calls. This sample is represented by fewer than 25,000 distinct CDR3 sequences; around 33% of them were singletons. 25% to 30% of the sample comes from the top ten.

Broad study findings and their caveats: Since the sequencing data did not include a CD57 measurement, a conservative gene-based definition of aging was used in its place. TEMRA cells made up a larger share of large clones, and the seven largest clones (around 1,900 cells) gained aged and TEMRA cells while losing TCM cells. Aged-phenotype cells increased post-transplant regardless of clone size, earlier in large clones (days 200-264) than small clones, following viremia.

The receptor comes from a female donor who had a heart transplant and CMV viremia. The sequencing used CMV peptide-activated CD4+ and CD8+ T cells sorted from blood, collected at five time points, pooled. In light of the paper, this sample's cell subset or site label describes: sorted CD8+CD137+ and CD4+CD154+ T cells after roughly 12 h CMV IE-1 peptide stimulation.

The DNA reads as follows: TGTGCCAGCAGCCAAGGATTGGGGGACCTAGGTGAAAAACTGTTTTTT. It is translated as CASSQGLGDLGEKLFF. The rearranged chain carries TRBV3-1 and TRBJ1-4; TRBD1 is perhaps the D gene, given 5 matching bases. In the germline V gene (reference sequence), CDR1 corresponds to LGHDT and CDR2 to YNNKEL. The CDR3 goes from the cysteine to the phenylalanine over 16 residues. Only the CDR3 portion is preserved as DNA: 48 bases, with reading frame beginning at the first base. Trimming costs V 1 base and J 7 bases, and their ends lie 16 bases apart.